One sample yielded the 28 T cell receptor beta chains listed below, sequenced in a study of T-cell reconstitution after alpha-beta-depleted transplantation in children. Molecular barcoding with unique molecular identifiers was used for the TCRbeta library. TCRdb used MiXCR to reprocess the PCR reads, holding one entry per CDR3 protein. In the table there are 500,000 to 650,000 distinct CDR3 sequences, approximately 12% of which are singletons. This specimen consisted of PBMCs, mostly from graft donor cells, obtained 360 days after TCRalphabeta/CD19-depleted stem cell transplant. The receptors here all came from a male patient aged 10 to 17 who had a stem cell transplant for acute myeloid leukemia, so the T cells may come from the graft donor.

In this sample, this clonotype turned up many times. The chain combines TRBV15 with TRBJ2-1, with 9 bases aligning to TRBD2. V dropped 3 bases and J dropped 8; count of bases not matched to a gene: 11. Germline CDR1 and CDR2: LNHNV and YYDKDF (reference sequence). CDR3 length equals 16 residues. The CDR3 DNA is TGTGCCACCAGCAGGGATAATAGCGGGAGTCTAGATGAGCAGTTCTTC. It yields the protein CATSRDNSGSLDEQFF. Based on the CDR3 plus reference TRBV15 and TRBJ2-1, the full variable domain is DAMVIQNPRYQVTQFGKPVTLSCSQTLNHNVMYWYQQKSSQAPKLLFHYYDKDFNNEADTPDNFQSRRPNTSFCFLDIRSPGLGDTAMYLCATSRDNSGSLDEQFFGPGTRLTVL.

At least ten counts were recorded for this clonotype. V is TRBV9 and J is TRBJ1-1, with 8 bases aligning to TRBD1. J gave up 5 bases and V 0 bases, and 9 bases lay outside the gene matches. The CDR3 has 16 amino acids. CDR1 and CDR2 (germline): SGDLS, YYNGEE. This CDR3 reads CASSVGTGTGLTEAFF. Here the CDR3 DNA reads TGTGCCAGCAGCGTAGGGACAGGGACGGGTCTAACTGAAGCTTTCTTT.

This clonotype appeared many times. The rearrangement links TRBV29-1 to TRBJ2-7; no clear D. Between the trimmed V and J ends, which lost 4 bases and 4 bases, there was a span of 14 bases. The CDR3 has 13 residues. Germline loops: CDR1 SQVTM, CDR2 ANQGSEA. The CDR3 bases are TGCAGCGTTGGCTGGCTGGGATTATACGAGCAGTACTTC. Translation gives CSVGWLGLYEQYF.

This rearrangement joins TRBV11-2 to TRBJ2-1; 12 bases agree with TRBD2. Germline CDR1 reads SGHAT; CDR2 reads FQNNGV. Unmatched junction bases numbered 5, after V lost 2 bases and J lost 0 bases. The CDR3 is 18 amino acids. CDR3 protein: CASSLPSGRASSYNEQFF. The CDR3, as DNA: TGTGCCAGCAGCTTACCTAGCGGGAGGGCCTCCTCCTACAATGAGCAGTTCTTC.

This clonotype was detected a few times. The CDR3 region has the DNA TGTGCCAGCAGCTTAGATAACTTGGAGCAGTTCTTC. This gives the protein CASSLDNLEQFF. The chain employs TRBV7-9 and TRBJ2-1; unclear D gene. In germline, CDR1 is SEHNR, CDR2 FQNEAQ (reference sequence). The V end was cut by 1 base, the J end by 10 bases, with 8 bases between. CDR3 size: 12 residues.

The chain combines TRBV28 with TRBJ1-5; weak D call: TRBD1 (5 bases). CDR1 MDHEN and CDR2 SYDVKM come from the germline V gene. V shed 9 bases and J shed 4 bases, with 10 bases lying between them. The CDR3 totals 12 residues. In nucleotides, the CDR3 is TGTGCCAGTATGGGGGGGAATCAGCCCCAGCATTTT. This sequence encodes CASMGGNQPQHF.

In its sample, this clonotype was seen a few times. The chain uses TRBV7-3 and TRBJ2-1, with D possibly TRBD1 on 6 matching bases. Looked up from germline, CDR1 is SGHTA and CDR2 is FQGTGA. With 4 bases removed from V and 2 bases from J, the gap between germline ends came to 9 bases. CDR3 length: 14 amino acids. Here the CDR3 reads CASSSGDPYNEQFF. The CDR3 DNA sequence: TGTGCCAGCAGCTCAGGGGACCCCTACAATGAGCAGTTCTTC.

This clonotype was found many times. V usage is TRBV28 and J usage is TRBJ2-7; a possible D gene is TRBD2 (6 bases). V lost 6 bases and J 9 bases, leaving 18 bases between the germline ends. Germline V gene data show CDR1 as MDHEN and CDR2 as SYDVKM. This CDR3 has 13 residues. The CDR3 bases are TGTGCCAGCAGCATGACTAGGAGATACCGGCAGTACTTC. Translated: CASSMTRRYRQYF.

With regard to this clonotype: The junction shows a germline mismatch at one end, possibly a read error. V and J are TRBV6-2 or TRBV6-3 and TRBJ2-1; 7 nucleotides line up with TRBD2. The CDR3 loop spans 16 amino acids. Germline V gene sequence: CDR1 MNHEY, CDR2 SVGEGT. The CDR3 nucleotides are TGTGCCTGCAGTTATATCGCGGGAGTCTGTTACAATGAGCAGTTCTTC. It codes for CACSYIAGVCYNEQFF.

The V and J genes are TRBV29-1 and TRBJ2-1; TRBD1 might be the D (5 bases). V gave up 6 bases and J gave up 1 base, with 16 bases separating them. The CDR3 runs 15 residues. The germline gives CDR1 SQVTM, CDR2 ANQGSEA. The CDR3 sequence: CSVRKGADSYNEQFF. Here the CDR3 DNA reads TGCAGCGTCCGAAAAGGGGCGGATTCCTACAATGAGCAGTTCTTC.

This clonotype was counted ten times or more. The rearrangement links TRBV6-6 to TRBJ2-7; a weak D match, TRBD1 (6 bases). The CDR3 length is 12 residues. Trimming cost V 6 bases and J 4 bases, with 10 bases left between them. CDR1 MNHNY and CDR2 SVGAGI come from the germline V gene (reference sequence). The CDR3 coding sequence is TGTGCCAGCAGACAGGGCTGGTACGAGCAGTACTTC. Translating gives CASRQGWYEQYF.

This clonotype was seen a few times. This CDR3 reads CASIDRGRFTDTQYF. The CDR3 bases are TGTGCCAGCATCGACAGGGGGCGATTCACAGATACGCAGTATTTT. The gene calls are TRBV6-1 and TRBJ2-3; TRBD1 matches 10 bases. With 7 bases clipped from V and 2 bases from J, the junction kept 6 bases outside the gene matches. This CDR3 has 15 amino acids. The germline V gene has CDR1 MNHNS and CDR2 SASEGT.

This chain joins TRBV29-1 and TRBJ2-7; 7 nucleotides agree with TRBD2. Germline V CDR1 and CDR2: SQVTM, ANQGSEA. This CDR3 region has 14 residues. J was trimmed by 3 bases and V by 7 bases; bases with no gene match: 12. The CDR3 DNA sequence: TGCAGCGCCACCCGAGCGGGACTACTCTACGAGCAGTACTTC. Protein sequence: CSATRAGLLYEQYF.

This clonotype was seen only a few times. The V and J genes are TRBV29-1 and TRBJ1-2; D is ambiguous. Between the trimmed V and J ends, which lost 7 bases and 3 bases, there was a span of 9 bases. CDR1 SQVTM and CDR2 ANQGSEA come from the germline V gene. This CDR3 comprises 11 residues. For the CDR3, the DNA is TGCAGCGCCCGAGGGCACTATGGCTACACCTTC. It codes for CSARGHYGYTF.

The sample holds a few counts of this clonotype. This sequence joins TRBV9 and TRBJ2-5, with TRBD1 identical over 8 bases. This CDR3 has 15 residues. The trim removed 3 bases at V and 1 base at J, leaving 5 bases unmatched. Germline CDR1 and CDR2: SGDLS and YYNGEE. The CDR3 region is CASSGTTGAQETQYF. CDR3 bases: TGTGCCAGCAGCGGAACGACAGGGGCCCAAGAGACCCAGTACTTC.

This clonotype was detected a few times. The V gene is TRBV7-9, the J gene TRBJ2-2; D may be TRBD2 (5 bases). Trimming removed 7 bases from V and 6 bases from J, with 15 bases in between. CDR1 is SEHNR, CDR2 FQNEAQ, per germline (reference sequence). This CDR3 contains 14 residues. The CDR3 nucleotides read TGTGCCAGCATCCAAGGGCTAGCTGCCGGGGAGCTGTTTTTT. This gives the protein CASIQGLAAGELFF.

This clonotype occurred many times. CDR3 in DNA: TGCAGCGCGGATCCAGGGGCTATGGGGGATGAAGCTTTCTTT. It translates to CSADPGAMGDEAFF. The chain combines TRBV29-1 with TRBJ1-1, with D maybe TRBD1 (6 bases). The CDR3 length is 14 residues. Germline V gene data show CDR1 as SQVTM and CDR2 as ANQGSEA. V shed 7 bases and J shed 7 bases, with 22 bases lying between them. Supplemented by reference TRBV29-1 and TRBJ1-1, the full variable domain reads SAVISQKPSRDICQRGTSLTIQCQVDSQVTMMFWYRQQPGQSLTLIATANQGSEATYESGFVIDKFPISRPNLTFSTLTVSNMSPEDSSIYLCSADPGAMGDEAFFGQGTRLTVV.

At least ten counts were recorded for this clonotype. The rearrangement uses TRBV28 and TRBJ2-3, with D hard to call. V lost 1 base, J lost 10 bases, and 9 bases lay in between. This CDR3 is 12 amino acids long. Germline loops: CDR1 MDHEN, CDR2 SYDVKM. In nucleotides, the CDR3 is TGTGCCAGCAGTTTATACCTACCATCGCAGTATTTT. Amino acids: CASSLYLPSQYF.

The chain employs TRBV29-1 and TRBJ1-1; no reliable D call. The CDR3 is 13 residues long. The germline V gene has CDR1 SQVTM and CDR2 ANQGSEA. V was shortened by 4 bases and J by 0 bases, with 9 bases between the two germline ends. The CDR3 bases are TGCAGCGTTGTCCTGATGTTGAACACTGAAGCTTTCTTT. As protein: CSVVLMLNTEAFF.

This clonotype was seen a few times. This chain links TRBV20-1 with TRBJ2-1; 16 bases are shared with TRBD2. V lost 6 bases, J lost 7 bases, and 6 bases stayed unmatched. The CDR3 covers 15 residues. CDR1 is DFQATT, CDR2 SNEGSKA, per germline (reference sequence). The CDR3 reads CSALGTSGRGNEQFF. The CDR3, as DNA: TGCAGTGCCCTCGGGACTAGCGGGAGGGGAAATGAGCAGTTCTTC.

This clonotype appeared a few times. The chain joins TRBV12-3 or TRBV12-4 to TRBJ1-1, with 8 bases fitting TRBD1. This CDR3 region has 18 residues. V gave up 0 bases and J gave up 4 bases; unmatched junction bases: 13. CDR3 nucleotide sequence: TGTGCCAGCAGTTTAGCGCTTGGGCAGGGGGCCATGGGCACTGAAGCTTTCTTT. It is translated as CASSLALGQGAMGTEAFF.

The sample holds a few counts of this clonotype. The genes are TRBV30 and TRBJ1-3; D unresolved. V was clipped by 2 bases and J by 0 bases, with 11 bases between them. Germline values: CDR1 GTSNPN, CDR2 SVGIG (reference sequence). The CDR3 covers 15 residues. The CDR3 protein is CAWSPPGFSGNTIYF. The CDR3 DNA reads as TGTGCCTGGAGTCCCCCGGGCTTCTCTGGAAACACCATATATTTT.

This clonotype appeared many times. The J gene is TRBJ2-2, the V gene TRBV4-2; 7 bases fit TRBD1. Germline V lookup: CDR1 LGHNA, CDR2 YNFKEQ. The trim removed 0 bases at V and 6 bases at J, leaving 7 bases unmatched. The CDR3 is 16 residues long. The CDR3 sequence: CASSQEGDRSAGELFF. The CDR3 DNA follows: TGTGCCAGCAGCCAAGAGGGGGACAGATCAGCCGGGGAGCTGTTTTTT.

This clonotype was detected only a few times. The CDR3 region is CASSLGRGLAGGIPTNEQFF. Written as DNA, the CDR3 is TGTGCCAGCAGCTTAGGTCGCGGACTAGCGGGAGGTATCCCGACTAATGAGCAGTTCTTC. This chain links TRBV7-8 with TRBJ2-1, with 14 bases that match TRBD2. Per germline, CDR1 SGHVS and CDR2 FQNEAQ. This CDR3 is 20 amino acids long. V trimming: 1 base; J trimming: 7 bases; junction bases outside the gene matches: 15.

In this sample, this clonotype turned up once. This may stem from a read error, because a much larger clone lies one nucleotide away. The V call is TRBV15, the J call TRBJ1-1; D is uncertain. Germline V gene lookup returns CDR1 LNHNV and CDR2 YYDKDF (reference sequence). The CDR3 contains 14 residues. The V end lost 7 bases, the J end lost 4 bases, and 16 bases lay between the germline ends. The CDR3 DNA reads as TGTGCCACCACCAGCCAAGAGTCGGGCACTGAAGCTTTCTTT. Encoded protein: CATTSQESGTEAFF.

This clonotype has only a few counts. The V gene is TRBV6-1, the J gene TRBJ2-7; TRBD1 matches 7 bases. The CDR3 runs 16 residues. Germline trimming cut 7 bases from V and 3 bases from J; bases unmatched to any gene: 15. From germline, CDR1 is MNHNS and CDR2 SASEGT. The CDR3 DNA sequence: TGTGCCAGCACCCTTTCGGACAGGCCTCCCTACTACGAGCAGTACTTC. Translation gives CASTLSDRPPYYEQYF.

The V call is TRBV7-8, the J call TRBJ2-1, with D perhaps matching TRBD2 (6 bases). The CDR3 covers 14 residues. Germline lookup yields CDR1 SGHVS and CDR2 FQNEAQ. Deletions cut 5 bases from V and 6 bases from J, with 14 bases between. In DNA form, the CDR3 reads TGTGCCAGCAGCCCCACGTTGACTAGCAATGAGCAGTTCTTC. This encodes CASSPTLTSNEQFF.

The chain joins TRBV6-1 to TRBJ2-2; 12 bases map to TRBD1. With V trimmed by 8 bases and J by 4 bases, 5 bases remained unmatched. This CDR3 has 15 amino acids. In germline, CDR1 is MNHNS, CDR2 SASEGT. CDR3 amino acids: CASGGQGASTGELFF. The CDR3 nucleotides read TGTGCCAGCGGGGGACAGGGGGCAAGCACCGGGGAGCTGTTTTTT.